The clone carrying this T cell receptor (beta chain) was counted between two and nine times. This entry comes from a study of shared clonotypes between healthy human individuals. The CDR3 totals 15 residues. V dropped 5 bases and J dropped 4 bases, with 17 bases sitting between them. Germline V gene lookup returns CDR1 MDHEN and CDR2 SYDVKM. Assay: immunoSEQ multiplex PCR; the TCRdb copy retains only in-frame clones and omits some. The repertoire includes roughly 650,000 clones, approximately 96% of them detected once, and approximately 0.12% sits in the top ten. Positively selected for CCR7, the CD45RO-negative cells used as naive CD8 cells excluded terminally differentiated effector memory CD45RA+ cells.

The receptor's source is a woman between 25 and 40 years old in good health. This rearrangement joins TRBV28 to TRBJ1-2; TRBD1 is a possible D gene (5 bases). The sequenced material came from naive CD8+ T cells sorted from blood. The CDR3 sequence is CASSPPGTEGYGYTF. The CDR3 DNA follows: TGTGCCAGCAGTCCCCCTGGGACGGAGGGCTATGGCTACACCTTC.